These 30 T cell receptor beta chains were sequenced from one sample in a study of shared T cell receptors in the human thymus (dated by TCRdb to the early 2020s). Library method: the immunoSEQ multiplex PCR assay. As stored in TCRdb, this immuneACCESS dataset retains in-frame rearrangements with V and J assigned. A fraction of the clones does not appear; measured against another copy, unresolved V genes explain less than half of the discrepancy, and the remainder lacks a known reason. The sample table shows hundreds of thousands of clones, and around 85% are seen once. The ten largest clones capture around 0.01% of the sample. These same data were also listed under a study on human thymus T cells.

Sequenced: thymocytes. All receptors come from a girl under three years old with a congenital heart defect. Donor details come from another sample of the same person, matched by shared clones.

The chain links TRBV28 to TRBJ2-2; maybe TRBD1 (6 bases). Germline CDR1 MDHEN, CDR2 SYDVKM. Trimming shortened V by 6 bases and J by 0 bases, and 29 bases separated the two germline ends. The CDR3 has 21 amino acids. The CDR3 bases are TGTGCCAGCAGACGGGGCGCGGGCGGCCAAACAGGGCCCTCGAACACCGGGGAGCTGTTTTTT. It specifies CASRRGAGGQTGPSNTGELFF.

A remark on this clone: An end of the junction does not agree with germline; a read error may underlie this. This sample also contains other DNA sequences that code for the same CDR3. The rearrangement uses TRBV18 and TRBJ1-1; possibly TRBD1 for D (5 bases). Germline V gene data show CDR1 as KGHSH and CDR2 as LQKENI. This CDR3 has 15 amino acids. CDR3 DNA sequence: TGTGCCAGCTCACCCAGGATGGCTCTGGACACTGAAGCTTTTTTT. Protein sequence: CASSPRMALDTEAFF.

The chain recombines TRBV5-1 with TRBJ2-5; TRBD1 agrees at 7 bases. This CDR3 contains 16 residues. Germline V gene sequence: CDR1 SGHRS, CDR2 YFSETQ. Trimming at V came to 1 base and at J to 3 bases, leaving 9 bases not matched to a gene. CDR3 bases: TGCGCCAGCAGCTTGTCCAAAAGGGGGACAGAAGAGACCCAGTACTTC. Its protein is CASSLSKRGTEETQYF.

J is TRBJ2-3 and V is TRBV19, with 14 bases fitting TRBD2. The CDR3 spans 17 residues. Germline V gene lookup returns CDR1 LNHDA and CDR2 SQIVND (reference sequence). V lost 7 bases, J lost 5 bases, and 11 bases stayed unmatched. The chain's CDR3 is CASIGPLGTSGGDTQYF. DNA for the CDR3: TGTGCCAGTATCGGTCCGTTGGGGACTAGCGGGGGAGATACGCAGTATTTT.

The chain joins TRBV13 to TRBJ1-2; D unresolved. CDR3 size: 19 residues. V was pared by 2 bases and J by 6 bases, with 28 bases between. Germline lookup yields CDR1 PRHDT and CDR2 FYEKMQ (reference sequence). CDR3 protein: CASSLIEPQGPPGRNGYTF. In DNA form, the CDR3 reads TGTGCCAGCAGCTTAATCGAGCCCCAAGGGCCGCCGGGGAGGAATGGCTACACCTTC.

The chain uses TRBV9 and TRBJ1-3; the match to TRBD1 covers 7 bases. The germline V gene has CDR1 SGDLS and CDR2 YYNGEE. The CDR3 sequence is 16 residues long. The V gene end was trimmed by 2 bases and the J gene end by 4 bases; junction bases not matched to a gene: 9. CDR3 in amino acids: CASSVKQGSAGNTIYF. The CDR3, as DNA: TGTGCCAGCAGCGTTAAACAGGGGAGCGCCGGAAACACCATATATTTT. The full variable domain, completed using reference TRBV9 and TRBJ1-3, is DSGVTQTPKHLITATGQRVTLRCSPRSGDLSVYWYQQSLDQGLQFLIQYYNGEERAKGNILERFSAQQFPDLHSELNLSSLELGDSALYFCASSVKQGSAGNTIYFGEGSWLTVV.

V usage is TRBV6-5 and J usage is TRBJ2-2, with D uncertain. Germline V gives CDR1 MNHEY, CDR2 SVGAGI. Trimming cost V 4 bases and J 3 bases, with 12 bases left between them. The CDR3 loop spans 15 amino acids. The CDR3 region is CASSLHPVHTGELFF. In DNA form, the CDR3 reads TGTGCCAGCAGTTTGCACCCGGTCCACACCGGGGAGCTGTTTTTT.

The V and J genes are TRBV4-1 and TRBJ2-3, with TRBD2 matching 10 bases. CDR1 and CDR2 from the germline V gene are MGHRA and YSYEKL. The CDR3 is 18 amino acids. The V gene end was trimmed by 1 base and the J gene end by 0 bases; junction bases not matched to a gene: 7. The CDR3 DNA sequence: TGCGCCAGCAGCCAAGCTAGCGGGGGCCCCCTCAGCACAGATACGCAGTATTTT. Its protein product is CASSQASGGPLSTDTQYF.

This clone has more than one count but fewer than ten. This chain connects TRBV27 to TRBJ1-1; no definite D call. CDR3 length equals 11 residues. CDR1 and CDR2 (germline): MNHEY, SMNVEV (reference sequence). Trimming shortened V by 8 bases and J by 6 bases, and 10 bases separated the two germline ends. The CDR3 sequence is CASGTFPEAFF. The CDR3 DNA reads TGTGCCAGCGGTACTTTCCCTGAAGCTTTCTTT.

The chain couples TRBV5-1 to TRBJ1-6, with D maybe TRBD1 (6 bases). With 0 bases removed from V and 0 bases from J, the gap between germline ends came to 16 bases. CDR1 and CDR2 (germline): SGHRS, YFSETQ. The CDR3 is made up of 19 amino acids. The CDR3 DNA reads TGCGCCAGCAGCTTGGAGGGGACACCTCCGAGCTCCTATAATTCACCCCTCCACTTT. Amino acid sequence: CASSLEGTPPSSYNSPLHF.

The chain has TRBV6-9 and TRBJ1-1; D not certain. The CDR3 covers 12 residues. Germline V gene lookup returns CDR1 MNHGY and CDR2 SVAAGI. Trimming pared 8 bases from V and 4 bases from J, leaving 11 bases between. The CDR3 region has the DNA TGTGCCAGCCGCACAGTGCCCACTGAAGCTTTCTTT. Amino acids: CASRTVPTEAFF.

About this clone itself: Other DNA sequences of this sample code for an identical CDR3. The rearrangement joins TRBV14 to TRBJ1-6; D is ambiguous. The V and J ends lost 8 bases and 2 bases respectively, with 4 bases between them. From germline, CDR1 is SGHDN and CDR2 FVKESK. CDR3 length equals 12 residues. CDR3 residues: CASSPYNSPLHF. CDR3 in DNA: TGTGCCAGCTCTCCCTATAATTCACCCCTCCACTTT.

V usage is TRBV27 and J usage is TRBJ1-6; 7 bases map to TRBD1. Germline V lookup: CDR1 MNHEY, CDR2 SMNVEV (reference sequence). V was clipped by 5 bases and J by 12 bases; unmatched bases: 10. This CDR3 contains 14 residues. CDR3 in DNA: TGTGCCAGCAGTGCCTCACAGGGGAAGAGACCCCTCCACTTT. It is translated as CASSASQGKRPLHF.

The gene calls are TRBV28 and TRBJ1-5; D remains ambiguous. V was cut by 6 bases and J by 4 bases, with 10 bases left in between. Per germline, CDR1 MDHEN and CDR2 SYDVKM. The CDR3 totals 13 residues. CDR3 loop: CASRIVSNQPQHF. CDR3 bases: TGTGCCAGCAGGATCGTTAGTAATCAGCCCCAGCATTTT.

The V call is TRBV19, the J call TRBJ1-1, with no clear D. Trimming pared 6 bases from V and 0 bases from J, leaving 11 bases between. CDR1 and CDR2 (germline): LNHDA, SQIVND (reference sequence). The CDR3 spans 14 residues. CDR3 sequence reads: CASSLEDLNTEAFF. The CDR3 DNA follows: TGTGCCAGTAGCCTGGAGGACCTGAACACTGAAGCTTTCTTT.

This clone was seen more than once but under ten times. This CDR3 is CASSHQEDGSYGYTF. The DNA for the CDR3 is TGTGCCAGCTCACACCAGGAGGACGGGAGCTATGGCTACACCTTC. This chain joins TRBV18 and TRBJ1-2; no definite D call. Germline-derived CDR1 and CDR2 are KGHSH and LQKENI. V was trimmed by 4 bases and J by 4 bases, leaving 16 bases between them. The CDR3 contains 15 residues.

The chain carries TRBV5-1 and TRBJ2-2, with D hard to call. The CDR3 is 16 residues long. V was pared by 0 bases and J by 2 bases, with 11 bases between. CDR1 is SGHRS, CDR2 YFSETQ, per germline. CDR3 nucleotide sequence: TGCGCCAGCAGCTTGGGCCCGAAGCTTAACACCGGGGAGCTGTTTTTT. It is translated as CASSLGPKLNTGELFF.

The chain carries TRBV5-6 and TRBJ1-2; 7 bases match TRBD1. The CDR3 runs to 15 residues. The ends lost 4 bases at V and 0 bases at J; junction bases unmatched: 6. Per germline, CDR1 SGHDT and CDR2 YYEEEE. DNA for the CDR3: TGTGCCAGCAGCCCGGGACAGCGGACTAACTATGGCTACACCTTC. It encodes CASSPGQRTNYGYTF.

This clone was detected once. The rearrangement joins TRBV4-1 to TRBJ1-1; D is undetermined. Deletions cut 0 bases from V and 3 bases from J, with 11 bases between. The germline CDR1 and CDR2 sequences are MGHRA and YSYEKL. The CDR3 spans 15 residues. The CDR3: CASSQDCYGDTEAFF. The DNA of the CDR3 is TGCGCCAGCAGCCAAGATTGTTACGGTGACACTGAAGCTTTCTTT.

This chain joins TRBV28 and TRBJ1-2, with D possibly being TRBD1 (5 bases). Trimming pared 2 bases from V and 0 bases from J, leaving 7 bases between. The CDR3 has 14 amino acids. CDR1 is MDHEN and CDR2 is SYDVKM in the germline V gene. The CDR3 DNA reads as TGTGCCAGCAGTTTAGGACAAACTAACTATGGCTACACCTTC. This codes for CASSLGQTNYGYTF.

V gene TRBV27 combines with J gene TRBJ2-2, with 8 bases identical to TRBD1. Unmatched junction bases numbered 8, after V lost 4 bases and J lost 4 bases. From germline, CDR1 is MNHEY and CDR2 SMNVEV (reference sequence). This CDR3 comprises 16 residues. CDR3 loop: CASSCPTGAGTGELFF. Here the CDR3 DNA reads TGTGCCAGCAGTTGTCCGACAGGGGCGGGCACCGGGGAGCTGTTTTTT.

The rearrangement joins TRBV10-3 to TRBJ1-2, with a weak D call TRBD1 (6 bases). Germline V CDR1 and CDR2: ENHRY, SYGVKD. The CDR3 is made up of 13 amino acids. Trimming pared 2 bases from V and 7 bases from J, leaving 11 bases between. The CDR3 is CAISETGSGGYTF. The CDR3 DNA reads TGTGCCATCAGTGAGACAGGGTCGGGTGGCTACACCTTC.

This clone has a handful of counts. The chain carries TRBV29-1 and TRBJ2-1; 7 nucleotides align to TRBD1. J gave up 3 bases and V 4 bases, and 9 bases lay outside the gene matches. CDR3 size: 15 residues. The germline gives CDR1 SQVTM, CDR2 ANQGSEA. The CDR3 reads CSVVVPGQNYNEQFF. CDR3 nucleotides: TGCAGCGTTGTCGTACCGGGACAGAACTACAATGAGCAGTTCTTC.

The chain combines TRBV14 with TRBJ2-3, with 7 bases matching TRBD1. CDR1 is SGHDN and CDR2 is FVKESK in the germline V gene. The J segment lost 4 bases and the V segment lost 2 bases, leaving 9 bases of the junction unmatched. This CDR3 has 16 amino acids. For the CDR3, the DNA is TGTGCCAGCAGCCAAACCCGACAGGGTAGGGCAGATACGCAGTATTTT. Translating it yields CASSQTRQGRADTQYF.

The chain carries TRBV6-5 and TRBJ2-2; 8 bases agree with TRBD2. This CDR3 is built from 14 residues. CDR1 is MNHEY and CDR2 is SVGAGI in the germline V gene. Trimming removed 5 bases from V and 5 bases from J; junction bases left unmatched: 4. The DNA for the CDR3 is TGTGCCAGCAGTCCTTCTAGCGGGACCGGGGAGCTGTTTTTT. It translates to CASSPSSGTGELFF.

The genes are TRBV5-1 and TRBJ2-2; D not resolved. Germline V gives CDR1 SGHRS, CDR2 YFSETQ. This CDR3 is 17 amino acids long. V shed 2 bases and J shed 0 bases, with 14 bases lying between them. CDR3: CASSFDLRVTNTGELFF. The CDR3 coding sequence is TGCGCCAGCAGCTTCGACTTACGGGTTACGAACACCGGGGAGCTGTTTTTT.

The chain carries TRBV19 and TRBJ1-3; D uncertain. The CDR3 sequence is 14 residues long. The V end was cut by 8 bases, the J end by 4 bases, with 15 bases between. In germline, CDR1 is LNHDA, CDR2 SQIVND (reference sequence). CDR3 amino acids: CASVWKGAGNTIYF. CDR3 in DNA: TGTGCCAGTGTTTGGAAGGGAGCAGGAAACACCATATATTTT.

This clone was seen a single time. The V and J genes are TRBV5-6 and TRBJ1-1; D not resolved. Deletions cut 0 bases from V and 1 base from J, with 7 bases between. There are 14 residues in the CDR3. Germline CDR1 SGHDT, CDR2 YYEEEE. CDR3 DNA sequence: TGTGCCAGCAGCTTGGTTCAGTGGAACACTGAAGCTTTCTTT. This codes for CASSLVQWNTEAFF.

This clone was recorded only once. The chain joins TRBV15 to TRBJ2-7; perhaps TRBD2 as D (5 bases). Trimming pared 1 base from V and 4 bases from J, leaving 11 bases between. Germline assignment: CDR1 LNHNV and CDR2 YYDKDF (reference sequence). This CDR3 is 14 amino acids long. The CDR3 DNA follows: TGTGCCACCAGCAGAGCTGAGGGTTGGTACGAGCAGTACTTC. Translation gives CATSRAEGWYEQYF.

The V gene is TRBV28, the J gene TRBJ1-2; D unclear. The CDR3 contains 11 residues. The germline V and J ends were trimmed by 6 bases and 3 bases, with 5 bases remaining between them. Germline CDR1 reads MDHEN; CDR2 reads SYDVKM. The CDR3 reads CASRLDYGYTF. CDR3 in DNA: TGTGCCAGCAGACTAGACTATGGCTACACCTTC.